This T cell receptor beta chain is drawn from a study of T cells in tuberculosis. General study points: Active tuberculosis cases were adults; controls were adolescents. Smaller alpha distances in active tuberculosis partly reflected shorter CDR3-alpha lengths.

Trimming removed 7 bases from V and 11 bases from J; junction bases left unmatched: 14. The CDR3 totals 15 residues. The germline CDR1 and CDR2 sequences are LNHDA and SQIVND (reference sequence). Clones were read by immunoSEQ multiplex PCR, and TCRdb kept only the in-frame ones, dropping some. Of tens of thousands of clones listed, 90% to 95% were seen once; the top ten hold over 4.5%. With regard to this clone: What it recognizes is unknown.

The genes are TRBV19 and TRBJ2-1; 10 bases agree with TRBD2. Input material: PBMCs. The sequence came from a donor aged 10-29 years with latent tuberculosis or without tuberculosis infection. This chain's CDR3 is CASTQGLAVRAKQFF. CDR3 DNA sequence: TGTGCCAGTACCCAAGGACTAGCGGTCCGGGCTAAGCAGTTCTTC.